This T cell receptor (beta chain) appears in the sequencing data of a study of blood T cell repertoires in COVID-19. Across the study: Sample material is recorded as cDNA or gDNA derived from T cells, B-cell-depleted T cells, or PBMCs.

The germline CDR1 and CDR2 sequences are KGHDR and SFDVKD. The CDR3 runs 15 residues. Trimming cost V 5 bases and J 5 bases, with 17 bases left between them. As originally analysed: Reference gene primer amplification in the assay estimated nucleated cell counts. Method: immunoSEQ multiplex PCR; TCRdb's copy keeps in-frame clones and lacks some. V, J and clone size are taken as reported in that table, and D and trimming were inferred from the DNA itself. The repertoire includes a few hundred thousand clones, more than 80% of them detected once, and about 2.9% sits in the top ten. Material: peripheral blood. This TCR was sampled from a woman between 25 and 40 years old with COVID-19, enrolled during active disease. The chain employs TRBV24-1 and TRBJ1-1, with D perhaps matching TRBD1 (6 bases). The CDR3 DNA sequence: TGTGCCACCAGTGCCATCACAGGGTTGGCGACTGAAGCTTTCTTT. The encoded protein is CATSAITGLATEAFF.